The 11 T cell receptor beta chains below come from one sample, sequenced in a study of T-cell reconstitution after alpha-beta-depleted transplantation in children. The TCRbeta library was prepared with unique molecular identifiers. TCRdb re-called the PCR reads through MiXCR, storing one row per CDR3 protein. The table lists 250,000 to 350,000 distinct CDR3 sequences, more than 9% of them singletons. Material: PBMCs from the stem cell graft donor, obtained from the stem cell graft. The source of these receptors is a human donor who donated a stem cell graft to a child with SCID.

The V and J genes are TRBV20-1 and TRBJ2-7; D call uncertain. The V gene lost 0 bases and the J gene lost 2 bases, with 8 bases spanning the gap. The CDR3 is 13 residues long. Germline V CDR1 and CDR2: DFQATT, SNEGSKA (reference sequence). In DNA, the CDR3 is TGCAGTGCTAGAGATACAGCGACCTACGAGCAGTACTTC. It is translated as CSARDTATYEQYF.

This clonotype has just a few counts. The chain joins TRBV6-6 to TRBJ1-3; 7 nucleotides match TRBD1. The V segment lost 8 bases and the J segment 2 bases; nucleotides outside the gene matches: 0. The CDR3 length is 12 residues. Looked up from germline, CDR1 is MNHNY and CDR2 is SVGAGI (reference sequence). In DNA, the CDR3 is TGTGCCAGCGGACAGGCTGGAAACACCATATATTTT. This gives the protein CASGQAGNTIYF.

This clonotype was seen only a few times. The chain links TRBV5-5 to TRBJ2-3; 12 nucleotides agree with TRBD2. CDR1 is SGHKS and CDR2 is YYEKEE in the germline V gene (reference sequence). With 0 bases clipped from V and 6 bases from J, the junction kept 11 bases outside the gene matches. CDR3 length: 18 amino acids. The CDR3 nucleotides are TGTGCCAGCAGCTTGGCGGCCCGTTCGACTAGCGGGGGCGATACGCAGTATTTT. Protein: CASSLAARSTSGGDTQYF.

This clonotype has a handful of counts. The chain uses TRBV3-1 and TRBJ2-7, with TRBD1 matching 8 bases. Per the germline V gene, CDR1 is LGHDT and CDR2 is YNNKEL (reference sequence). Losses at the gene ends were 0 bases for V and 3 bases for J; bases not matched to a gene: 7. The CDR3 extends over 16 amino acids. The CDR3 nucleotides are TGTGCCAGCAGCCAAGAATCCCGAGACAGGGGCTACGAGCAGTACTTC. Amino acids: CASSQESRDRGYEQYF.

This sequence joins TRBV27 and TRBJ2-3; 8 bases agree with TRBD2. V shed 5 bases and J 3 bases; nucleotides not matched to a gene: 4. Germline V lookup: CDR1 MNHEY, CDR2 SMNVEV (reference sequence). The CDR3 spans 14 residues. The CDR3 DNA reads as TGTGCCAGCAGTCGACTAGCGTTGACAGATACGCAGTATTTT. As protein: CASSRLALTDTQYF.

The chain joins TRBV9 to TRBJ1-3; 7 positions match TRBD1. The germline CDR1 and CDR2 sequences are SGDLS and YYNGEE. The CDR3 length is 16 residues. The V gene end was trimmed by 3 bases and the J gene end by 1 base; junction bases not matched to a gene: 7. The chain's CDR3 is CASSGPGQTSGNTIYF. CDR3 in DNA: TGTGCCAGCAGCGGGCCGGGACAGACTTCTGGAAACACCATATATTTT.

This clonotype was counted at least ten times. This chain joins TRBV3-1 and TRBJ1-6; unclear D gene. Trimming stripped 3 bases from V and 6 bases from J, with 3 bases between. Germline loops: CDR1 LGHDT, CDR2 YNNKEL (reference sequence). This CDR3 is 12 amino acids long. Written as DNA, the CDR3 is TGTGCCAGCAGCCAGAGTAATTCACCCCTCCACTTT. Translated: CASSQSNSPLHF.

This clonotype was observed a handful of times. This chain uses TRBV7-2 with TRBJ2-5, with D perhaps matching TRBD2 (5 bases). In germline, CDR1 is SGHTA, CDR2 FQGNSA. V gave up 1 base and J gave up 4 bases, with 10 bases separating them. CDR3 size: 14 residues. The chain's CDR3 is CASSLVEGRETQYF. The CDR3 DNA follows: TGTGCCAGCAGCTTAGTCGAGGGTCGAGAGACCCAGTACTTC. Drawing the rest from reference TRBV7-2 and TRBJ2-5, the complete variable domain is GAGVSQSPSNKVTEKGKDVELRCDPISGHTALYWYRQSLGQGLEFLIYFQGNSAPDKSGLPSDRFSAERTGGSVSTLTIQRTQQEDSAVYLCASSLVEGRETQYFGPGTRLLVL.

The chain links TRBV3-1 to TRBJ2-3, with D uncertain. The germline CDR1 and CDR2 sequences are LGHDT and YNNKEL (reference sequence). Trimming cost V 2 bases and J 8 bases, with 8 bases left between them. The CDR3 is 12 amino acids. The CDR3 DNA follows: TGTGCCAGCAGCCAACCGGCGGCTACGCAGTATTTT. This encodes CASSQPAATQYF.

The rearrangement links TRBV10-3 to TRBJ2-1; no clear D. V was trimmed by 3 bases and J by 0 bases, leaving 12 bases between them. The germline V gene encodes CDR1 ENHRY and CDR2 SYGVKD. CDR3 length: 16 amino acids. The CDR3 coding sequence is TGTGCCATCAGTGACCGCACGGCAAGCTCCTACAATGAGCAGTTCTTC. Protein sequence: CAISDRTASSYNEQFF.

There are many counts of this clonotype. An end of the junction does not agree with germline; a read error may underlie this. V usage is TRBV10-3 and J usage is TRBJ1-1; TRBD1 might be the D (5 bases). Germline V gene data show CDR1 as ENHRY and CDR2 as SYGVKD. This CDR3 spans 13 amino acids. In nucleotides, the CDR3 is TGTGCCATCAGGATCGAGGGGAACGCTGAAGCTTTCTTT. This sequence encodes CAIRIEGNAEAFF.